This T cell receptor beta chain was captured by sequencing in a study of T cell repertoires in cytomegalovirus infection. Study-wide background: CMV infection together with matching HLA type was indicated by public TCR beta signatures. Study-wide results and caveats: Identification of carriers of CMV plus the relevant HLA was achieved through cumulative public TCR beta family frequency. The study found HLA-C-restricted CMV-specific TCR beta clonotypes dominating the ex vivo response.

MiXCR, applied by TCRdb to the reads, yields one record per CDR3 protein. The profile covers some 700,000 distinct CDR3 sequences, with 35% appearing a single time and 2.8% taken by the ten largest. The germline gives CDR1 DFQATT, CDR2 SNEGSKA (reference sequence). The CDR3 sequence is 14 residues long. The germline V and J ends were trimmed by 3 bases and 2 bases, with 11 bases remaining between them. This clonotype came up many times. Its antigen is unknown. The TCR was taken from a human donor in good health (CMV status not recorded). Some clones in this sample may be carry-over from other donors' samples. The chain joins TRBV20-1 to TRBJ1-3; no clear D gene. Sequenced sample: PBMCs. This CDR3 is CSARRQQTGNTIYF. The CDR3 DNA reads TGCAGTGCTAGGCGGCAACAAACTGGAAACACCATATATTTT.